This TCR beta chain was sequenced for a study of T cell responses to AZD1222 COVID-19 vaccine. Study-wide results and limits: Targets within unmutated variant regions were reportedly found for nearly half of spike-specific TCRs. Seropositive at baseline were only a handful of AZD1222 recipients. Spike-specific TCR depth and breadth grew after two AZD1222 doses.

About this clone: Antigen: not known.

Some clones are missing from TCRdb's copy, which holds only in-frame ones; the method was immunoSEQ multiplex PCR. The sample lists some 110,000 clones, around 89% occurring once. The sample in question was peripheral blood, obtained 28 days after the second AZD1222 dose. The sequence derives from an adult who received the AZD1222 COVID-19 vaccine.

This CDR3 reads CASSLRGNEQFF. Here the CDR3 DNA reads TGTGCCAGCAGCCTTCGCGGCAATGAGCAGTTCTTC. This rearrangement joins TRBV7-2 to TRBJ2-1, with D unclear. This CDR3 is built from 12 residues. V shed 5 bases and J shed 6 bases, with 8 bases lying between them. Germline V gene sequence: CDR1 SGHTA, CDR2 FQGNSA. Together with reference TRBV7-2 and TRBJ2-1, the CDR3 gives the full variable domain: GAGVSQSPSNKVTEKGKDVELRCDPISGHTALYWYRQSLGQGLEFLIYFQGNSAPDKSGLPSDRFSAERTGGSVSTLTIQRTQQEDSAVYLCASSLRGNEQFFGPGTRLTVL.